This is a list of T cell receptor beta chains from one sample in a study of Graves' ophthalmopathy and Graves' hyperthyroidism. TCRdb re-analysed the multiplex PCR reads in MiXCR, keeping a single row per CDR3 protein. The data contain hundreds of thousands of distinct CDR3 sequences, more than 40% of them singletons. Input material: peripheral blood. The receptors derive from an adult man with Graves' ophthalmopathy. The CDR3 runs from the conserved cysteine through the conserved F or W. D genes are given only for firm matches. The size entry is marked missing in some rows and otherwise reads once, few, many or a size class.

D: TRBD2
size: once
V: TRBV11-3
J: TRBJ2-7
DNA: TGTGCCAGCAGCGTTAGATTCCTAGCGGGAGGCCTGATCTACGAGAAGTACTTC
CDR3: CASSVRFLAGGLIYEKYF

D: -
size: few
V: TRBV30
J: TRBJ2-7
DNA: TGTGCCTGCCTCACCAGACCGGGACGGTGGTACTTC
CDR3: CACLTRPGRWYF

D: -
size: many
V: TRBV7-9
J: TRBJ1-5
DNA: TGTGCCAGCAGCTTAGCAGGGTTCGGACAGCCCCAGCATTTT
CDR3: CASSLAGFGQPQHF

D: -
size: many
V: TRBV13
J: TRBJ2-7
DNA: TGTGCCAGCAGCTTAGGCCCCCAAGGACAGTCATACGAGCAGTACTTC
CDR3: CASSLGPQGQSYEQYF

D: TRBD1
size: many
V: TRBV7-8
J: TRBJ1-5
DNA: TGTGCCAGCAGCTTAGGTCCAGGGGGAACTTATCAGCCCCAGCATTTT
CDR3: CASSLGPGGTYQPQHF

D: -
size: -
V: TRBV27
J: TRBJ2-2
DNA: TGTGCCAGCAGCCGCGGGGCCGCACCCGGGGAGCTGTTTTTT
CDR3: CASSRGAAPGELFF

D: -
size: many
V: TRBV2
J: TRBJ1-1
DNA: TGTGCCAGCAGTGGCCGCAGTGTGAACACTGAAGCTTTCTTT
CDR3: CASSGRSVNTEAFF

D: TRBD2
size: many
V: TRBV7-6
J: TRBJ2-5
DNA: TGTGCCAGCAGCAGGGGGGGGCTAGCGGGTCAAGAGACCCAGTACTTC
CDR3: CASSRGGLAGQETQYF

D: -
size: few
V: TRBV5-1
J: TRBJ2-7
DNA: TGCGCCAGCAGCTTGGCGTCAGGGGCGGCTTTTTACGAGCAGTACTTC
CDR3: CASSLASGAAFYEQYF

D: -
size: -
V: TRBV10-3
J: TRBJ1-2
DNA: TGTGCCATCAGTGGAGGGGTAAACTATGGCTACACCTTC
CDR3: CAISGGVNYGYTF

D: -
size: many
V: TRBV9
J: TRBJ2-1
DNA: TGTGCCAGCAGCGTAGTAGGTTTGGGGGATGAGCAGTTCTTC
CDR3: CASSVVGLGDEQFF

D: -
size: many
V: TRBV9
J: TRBJ1-2
DNA: TGTGCCAGCAGCGACTGGAACTATGGCTACACCTTC
CDR3: CASSDWNYGYTF

D: TRBD1
size: many
V: TRBV7-2
J: TRBJ1-2
DNA: TGTGCCAGCAGCTCCGGACAGGTTGACTATGGCTACACCTTC
CDR3: CASSSGQVDYGYTF

D: TRBD1
size: -
V: TRBV6-6
J: TRBJ2-7
DNA: TGTGCCAGCAGTTACCTAACAGGGGGTACCTACGAGCAGTACTTC
CDR3: CASSYLTGGTYEQYF

D: -
size: -
V: TRBV7-2
J: TRBJ1-4
DNA: TGTGCCAGCAGGGGGCTTGGGGGCTTCAAACTGTTTTTT
CDR3: CASRGLGGFKLFF

D: TRBD2
size: -
V: TRBV2
J: TRBJ2-2
DNA: TGTGCCAGCCGTACTAGCGGGGGGGTCCCCGGGGAGCTGTTTTTT
CDR3: CASRTSGGVPGELFF

D: -
size: many
V: TRBV20-1
J: TRBJ1-6
DNA: TGCAGTGCTAGTCAATCTGACAGTAGCTCCTATAATTCACCCCTCCACTTT
CDR3: CSASQSDSSSYNSPLHF

D: -
size: -
V: TRBV10-3
J: TRBJ2-7
DNA: TGTGCCAGCAGTCGATACTACGAGCAGTACTTC
CDR3: CASSRYYEQYF

D: -
size: -
V: TRBV30
J: TRBJ1-2
DNA: TGTGCCTGGAGGTTGGGTCCTGGCTACACCTTC
CDR3: CAWRLGPGYTF

D: TRBD1
size: few
V: TRBV7-3
J: TRBJ1-1
DNA: TGCGCCAGCAGCCAAGCCCCGGACAGGGCGACTGAAGCTTTCTTT
CDR3: CASSQAPDRATEAFF

D: -
size: -
V: TRBV2
J: TRBJ2-5
DNA: TGTGCCAGCAGGCCGGGAGAGGCCCAGTACTTC
CDR3: CASRPGEAQYF

D: -
size: -
V: TRBV12-3/TRBV12-4
J: TRBJ2-2
DNA: TGTGCCAGCAGTTTACTTAGTGACACCGGGGAGCTGTTTTTT
CDR3: CASSLLSDTGELFF

D: TRBD1
size: -
V: TRBV25-1
J: TRBJ1-6
DNA: TGTGCCAGCGGCCGGACAGGGGATAATCCACCCCTCCACTTT
CDR3: CASGRTGDNPPLHF

D: -
size: -
V: TRBV10-3
J: TRBJ1-6
DNA: TGTGCCATCAGTGGACCGGGACACAATTCCTATAATTCACCCCTCCACTTT
CDR3: CAISGPGHNSYNSPLHF

D: -
size: many
V: TRBV5-1
J: TRBJ2-5
DNA: TGCGCCAGCTCGATTGGAGACCCAGTACTTTCATTC
CDR3: CASSIGDPVLSF

D: TRBD1
size: -
V: TRBV7-9
J: TRBJ1-4
DNA: TGTGCCAGCAGCTTAGACGCGACAGGGGGCACTAATGAAAAACTGTTTTTT
CDR3: CASSLDATGGTNEKLFF

D: -
size: -
V: TRBV11-3
J: TRBJ2-2
DNA: TGTGCCAGCAGCTTTGTTAGAAGGAACACCGGGGAGCTGTTTTTT
CDR3: CASSFVRRNTGELFF

D: TRBD2
size: -
V: TRBV24-1
J: TRBJ2-1
DNA: TGTGCCACCAGTGATAGCGGGAGTTGGGGCAATGAGCAGTTCTTC
CDR3: CATSDSGSWGNEQFF

D: -
size: -
V: TRBV20-1
J: TRBJ2-7
DNA: TGCAGTGCTAGAGCGGGGTTAGCGAGGCCGTACGAGCAGTACTTC
CDR3: CSARAGLARPYEQYF

D: -
size: -
V: TRBV15
J: TRBJ2-7
DNA: TGTGCCACCAGCGGTAGCCAGGAAAACCTCTACGAGCAGTACTTC
CDR3: CATSGSQENLYEQYF

D: -
size: -
V: TRBV7-9
J: TRBJ2-7
DNA: TGTGCCAGCAGCTTAGCGGGAATTAATTACGAGCAGTACTTC
CDR3: CASSLAGINYEQYF

D: -
size: few
V: TRBV12-5
J: TRBJ1-1
DNA: TGTGCTAGTGGTTTAGGAGGGACTGAAGCTTTCTTT
CDR3: CASGLGGTEAFF

D: -
size: many
V: TRBV7-3
J: TRBJ2-6
DNA: TGTGCCAGCAGCTACGACTCTGGGGCCAACGTCCTGACTTTC
CDR3: CASSYDSGANVLTF

D: -
size: few
V: TRBV10-3
J: TRBJ2-5
DNA: TGTGCCAGCAGTTTCTATAGGGCCCAAGAGACCCAGTACTTC
CDR3: CASSFYRAQETQYF

D: -
size: -
V: TRBV29-1
J: TRBJ2-2
DNA: TGCAGCGTGACAGCAACTAAGGGGCGGGCCGGGGAGCTGTTTTTT
CDR3: CSVTATKGRAGELFF

D: TRBD1
size: -
V: TRBV4-1
J: TRBJ1-1
DNA: TGCGCCAGCAGCCAAGAACAGGGGGCAGATACTGAAGCTTTCTTT
CDR3: CASSQEQGADTEAFF

D: -
size: many
V: TRBV7-9
J: TRBJ2-5
DNA: TGTGCCAGCAGCCACCCGGGCGCGTCAGACCAAGAGACCCAGTACTTC
CDR3: CASSHPGASDQETQYF

D: TRBD1
size: few
V: TRBV2
J: TRBJ2-1
DNA: TGTGCCAGCAGTATGGACAGGGACGATGAGCAGTTCTTC
CDR3: CASSMDRDDEQFF

D: TRBD1
size: many
V: TRBV2
J: TRBJ2-5
DNA: TGTGCCAGCAGTCCCCAGGGGGCAGGAGAGACCCAGTACTTC
CDR3: CASSPQGAGETQYF

D: -
size: many
V: TRBV7-9
J: TRBJ2-7
DNA: TGTGCCAGCAGCTTAGCCCTCTTAGGGGTTAGGGACGAGCAGTACTTC
CDR3: CASSLALLGVRDEQYF

D: -
size: many
V: TRBV5-1
J: TRBJ2-5
DNA: TGCGCCAGCAGCGACGACAATCAAGAGACCCAGTACTTC
CDR3: CASSDDNQETQYF